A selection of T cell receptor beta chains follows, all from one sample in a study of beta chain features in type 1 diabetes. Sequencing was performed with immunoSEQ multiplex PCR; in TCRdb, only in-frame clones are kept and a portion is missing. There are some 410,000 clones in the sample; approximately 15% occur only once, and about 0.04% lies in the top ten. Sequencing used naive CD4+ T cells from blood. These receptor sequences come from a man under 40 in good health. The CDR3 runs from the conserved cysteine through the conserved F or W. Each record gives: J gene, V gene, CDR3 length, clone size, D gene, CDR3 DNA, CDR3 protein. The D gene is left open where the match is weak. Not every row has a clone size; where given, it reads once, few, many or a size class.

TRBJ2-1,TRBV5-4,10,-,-,TGTGCAGTAGGTGGCAATGAGCAGTTCTTC,CAVGGNEQFF
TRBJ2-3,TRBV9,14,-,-,TGTGCCAGCAGCGTATCCACTAGCACAGATACGCAGTATTTT,CASSVSTSTDTQYF
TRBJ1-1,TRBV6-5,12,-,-,TGTGCCAGTGGCAGGGGAGGTACTGAAGCTTTCTTT,CASGRGGTEAFF
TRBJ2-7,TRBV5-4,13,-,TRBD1,TGTGCCAGCAGCGTCGGACAGGGAGTCGAGCAGTACTTC,CASSVGQGVEQYF
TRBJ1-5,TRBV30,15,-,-,TGTGCCTGGAGCGGGGGATCGAATAGCAATCAGCCCCAGCATTTT,CAWSGGSNSNQPQHF
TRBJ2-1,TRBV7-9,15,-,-,TGTGCCAGCAGCCCCCTGGGGCGGGTAGGAGGTGAGCAGTTCTTC,CASSPLGRVGGEQFF
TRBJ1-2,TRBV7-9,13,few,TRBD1,TGTGCCAGCAGCTCCGACAGGGGTGATGGCTACACCTTC,CASSSDRGDGYTF
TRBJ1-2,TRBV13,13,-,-,TGTGCCAGCCACAGCCAGAGGGACTATGGCTACACCTTC,CASHSQRDYGYTF
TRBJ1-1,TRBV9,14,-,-,TGTGCCAGCAGCGAAACGACAGTAAACACTGAAGCTTTCTTT,CASSETTVNTEAFF
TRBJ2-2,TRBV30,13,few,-,TGTGCCTGGAGTGGAGTTTTAACCGGGGAGCTGTTTTTT,CAWSGVLTGELFF